This TCR beta chain appears in the sequencing data of a study of T cell responses to AZD1222 COVID-19 vaccine. Study results and limitations: Within unmutated variant regions lay the reported targets of nearly half of spike-specific TCRs. AZD1222 recipients seropositive at baseline numbered only 6 or 7. With dominance at 160-218 and 743-854, vaccine-associated CD4 TCRs spanned spike.

The ends were cut back, 4 bases at V and 0 bases at J, with 16 bases in the middle. The CDR3 sequence is 16 residues long. Germline assignment: CDR1 LGHDT and CDR2 YNNKEL (reference sequence). Clones were sequenced by immunoSEQ multiplex PCR, and TCRdb holds only the in-frame ones, with some missing. The repertoire holds around 160,000 clones, with 92% as singletons. Notes on this clone: Its antigen is still unknown.

The genes are TRBV3-1 (or the pseudogene TRBV3-2) and TRBJ2-7, with D perhaps TRBD1 (5 bases). The material sequenced was peripheral blood, taken 28 days after the second AZD1222 dose. The TCR comes from an adult who received the AZD1222 COVID-19 vaccine. Written as DNA, the CDR3 is TGTGCCAGCAGCCCCCTAAGGGGTCCCAGCTCCTACGAGCAGTACTTC. Translated: CASSPLRGPSSYEQYF.